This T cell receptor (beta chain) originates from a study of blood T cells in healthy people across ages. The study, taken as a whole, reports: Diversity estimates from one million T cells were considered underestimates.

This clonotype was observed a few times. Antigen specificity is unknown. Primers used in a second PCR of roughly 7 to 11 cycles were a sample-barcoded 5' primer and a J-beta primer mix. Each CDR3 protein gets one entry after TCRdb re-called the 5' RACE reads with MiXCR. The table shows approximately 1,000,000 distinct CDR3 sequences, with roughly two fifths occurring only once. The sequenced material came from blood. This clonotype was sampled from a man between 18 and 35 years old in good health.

CDR3 loop: CASSDPPGNTIYF. The CDR3 DNA reads TGTGCCAGCAGTGATCCCCCTGGAAACACCATATATTTT. This sequence joins TRBV12-3 or TRBV12-4 and TRBJ1-3; no clear D gene. There are 13 residues in the CDR3. V dropped 5 bases and J dropped 2 bases, with 7 bases sitting between them.